One and the same sample provided the 20 T cell receptor beta chains below, sequenced in a study of CD8 T cells in ankylosing spondylitis. Broader study findings: Ankylosing spondylitis blood appeared to be characterized by a TCR beta motif of roughly eight highly homologous variants.

What these receptors recognize is not known. Using its own MiXCR run on the 5' RACE reads, TCRdb lists one record per CDR3 protein. The sample includes over 700,000 distinct CDR3 sequences, 15% to 20% seen only once; the top ten take around 20%. Sequencing was done on a sample of blood, either unsorted or a sorted T cell fraction (not recorded which). Receptors originate from a male donor with ankylosing spondylitis.

This clonotype came up a few times. This chain uses TRBV7-9 with TRBJ1-1; D unclear. The V gene lost 1 base and the J gene lost 2 bases, with 11 bases spanning the gap. The V gene's germline CDR1 is SEHNR and CDR2 FQNEAQ (reference sequence). This CDR3 contains 15 residues. In DNA, the CDR3 is TGTGCCAGCAGCTTAGAGGAGGGCATAAACACTGAAGCTTTCTTT. Translated: CASSLEEGINTEAFF. Supplemented by reference TRBV7-9 and TRBJ1-1, the full variable domain reads DTGVSQNPRHKITKRGQNVTFRCDPISEHNRLYWYRQTLGQGPEFLTYFQNEAQLEKSRLLSDRFSAERPKGSFSTLEIQRTEQGDSAMYLCASSLEEGINTEAFFGQGTRLTVV.

The V gene is TRBV29-1, the J gene TRBJ2-5; 10 nucleotides line up with TRBD1. J was trimmed by 5 bases and V by 7 bases; bases with no gene match: 13. Germline loops: CDR1 SQVTM, CDR2 ANQGSEA. This CDR3 spans 15 amino acids. The CDR3 protein is CSAGGTGASSETQYF. In DNA form, the CDR3 reads TGCAGCGCCGGGGGGACAGGGGCGTCTTCCGAGACCCAGTACTTC.

V gene TRBV9 combines with J gene TRBJ1-4, with D hard to call. V dropped 0 bases and J dropped 3 bases, with 9 bases sitting between them. The CDR3 is 15 amino acids. Germline V lookup: CDR1 SGDLS, CDR2 YYNGEE. CDR3 protein: CASSVGGSPNEKLFF. CDR3 nucleotides: TGTGCCAGCAGCGTAGGGGGTTCACCTAATGAAAAACTGTTTTTT.

The chain carries TRBV29-1 and TRBJ1-6; TRBD1 aligns across 7 bases. Germline CDR1 and CDR2: SQVTM and ANQGSEA. This CDR3 is built from 13 residues. The junction had 7 bases not matched to a gene; V was cut back by 4 bases and J by 10 bases. The CDR3 reads CSVAGTAGSPLHF. The CDR3 region has the DNA TGCAGCGTTGCAGGGACAGCGGGGTCACCCCTCCACTTT.

This clonotype showed up many times. This sequence joins TRBV10-3 and TRBJ2-1; the D gene is possibly TRBD1 (5 bases). This CDR3 is 13 amino acids long. V lost 1 base to trimming and J lost 5 bases, with 6 bases between them. Germline V gene data show CDR1 as ENHRY and CDR2 as SYGVKD. In nucleotides, the CDR3 is TGTGCCATCAGTGAGTTAGGGGACAATGAGCAGTTCTTC. The encoded protein is CAISELGDNEQFF.

This clonotype was detected a few times. The chain recombines TRBV9 with TRBJ2-3, with D unresolved. The CDR3 has 15 amino acids. V was shortened by 2 bases and J by 5 bases, with 15 bases between the two germline ends. Germline-derived CDR1 and CDR2 are SGDLS and YYNGEE. The CDR3 here is CASSVLSAPGDTQYF. CDR3 nucleotides: TGTGCCAGCAGCGTGCTCTCAGCGCCCGGAGATACGCAGTATTTT.

This clonotype was detected a few times. V is TRBV12-3 or TRBV12-4 and J is TRBJ1-5; D gene uncertain. V was clipped by 1 base and J by 7 bases, with 11 bases between them. The CDR3 loop spans 14 amino acids. The CDR3 sequence: CASSLEDRRQPQHF. DNA for the CDR3: TGTGCCAGCAGTTTAGAGGATCGGAGACAGCCCCAGCATTTT.

The chain links TRBV5-1 to TRBJ2-2; no definite D call. The CDR3 spans 14 residues. Trimming left V 2 bases short and J 10 bases short, with 15 bases between. Germline CDR1 SGHRS, CDR2 YFSETQ. The CDR3 loop is CASSFQPDRAELFF. The DNA of the CDR3 is TGCGCCAGCAGCTTCCAACCCGATAGAGCGGAGCTGTTTTTT.

This clonotype was counted only a few times. The chain combines TRBV27 with TRBJ1-2; perhaps TRBD1 as D (6 bases). Germline V lookup: CDR1 MNHEY, CDR2 SMNVEV (reference sequence). V was trimmed by 2 bases and J by 7 bases, leaving 32 bases between them. This CDR3 has 20 residues. CDR3 sequence: CASSLMARGPEAAALIGYTF. The CDR3 DNA is TGTGCCAGCAGTTTAATGGCTCGGGGGCCGGAAGCCGCCGCCCTAATTGGCTACACCTTC.

V usage is TRBV27 and J usage is TRBJ2-1; 7 nucleotides match TRBD2. Germline lookup yields CDR1 MNHEY and CDR2 SMNVEV (reference sequence). V dropped 2 bases and J dropped 3; count of bases not matched to a gene: 4. The CDR3 is made up of 15 amino acids. The CDR3 protein is CASSLSLAVYNEQFF. As DNA, the CDR3 is TGTGCCAGCAGTTTAAGTCTAGCGGTCTACAATGAGCAGTTCTTC.

The J gene is TRBJ2-5, the V gene TRBV27; TRBD1 might be the D (5 bases). Germline assignment: CDR1 MNHEY and CDR2 SMNVEV (reference sequence). V dropped 2 bases and J dropped 6 bases, with 10 bases sitting between them. The CDR3 runs 13 residues. This chain's CDR3 is CASSLRQGKTQYF. The CDR3 DNA sequence: TGTGCCAGCAGTTTACGTCAGGGAAAGACCCAGTACTTC.

This clonotype came up a few times. The chain joins TRBV12-3 or TRBV12-4 to TRBJ2-2; a possible D gene is TRBD2 (7 bases). CDR3 length equals 18 residues. The V and J ends lost 2 bases and 7 bases respectively, with 23 bases between them. The CDR3 DNA reads TGTGCCAGCAGTTTAATCCTTCGTTGGGGGGGCGCCGGCGGGGAGCTGTTTTTT. It codes for CASSLILRWGGAGGELFF.

This clonotype was counted a few times. V usage is TRBV6-4 and J usage is TRBJ2-3; weak D call: TRBD1 (5 bases). The ends were cut back, 2 bases at V and 8 bases at J, with 14 bases in the middle. Per germline, CDR1 MRHNA and CDR2 SNTAGT. This CDR3 has 14 amino acids. The CDR3 coding sequence is TGTGCCAGCAGTGACCAAGGGGCCCAAGGTACGCAGTATTTT. It translates to CASSDQGAQGTQYF.

V is TRBV12-3 or TRBV12-4 and J is TRBJ2-6; maybe TRBD2 (5 bases). Trimming pared 8 bases from V and 4 bases from J, leaving 21 bases between. This CDR3 is built from 17 residues. The chain's CDR3 is CASGPPGIASGANVLTF. CDR3 coding DNA: TGTGCCAGCGGTCCTCCAGGTATAGCGTCCGGGGCCAACGTCCTGACTTTC.

This clonotype was counted a few times. V and J are TRBV20-1 and TRBJ2-1, with 9 bases identical to TRBD2. Trimming at V came to 5 bases and at J to 11 bases, leaving 16 bases not matched to a gene. CDR1 and CDR2 from the germline V gene are DFQATT and SNEGSKA (reference sequence). This CDR3 comprises 15 residues. CDR3 nucleotide sequence: TGCAGTGCTTGCAGAATAGCGGGAGAGAAGGAGCAGCAGTTCTTC. Translating it yields CSACRIAGEKEQQFF.

This chain joins TRBV7-8 and TRBJ2-7; D is possibly TRBD2 (7 bases). CDR3 length: 15 residues. Trimming left V 5 bases short and J 2 bases short, with 16 bases between. The V gene's germline CDR1 is SGHVS and CDR2 FQNEAQ. The CDR3 loop is CASSLRGAQPYEQYF. In DNA form, the CDR3 reads TGTGCCAGCAGCCTCCGGGGGGCCCAACCCTACGAGCAGTACTTC.

This clonotype occurred a few times. This chain joins TRBV27 and TRBJ2-5; D is possibly TRBD1 or TRBD2 (5 bases each). V lost 2 bases and J 2 bases, leaving 15 bases between the germline ends. CDR3 length: 16 residues. CDR1 MNHEY and CDR2 SMNVEV come from the germline V gene (reference sequence). In DNA form, the CDR3 reads TGTGCCAGCAGTTTAGAGGTTGGGGACGGACAAGAGACCCAGTACTTC. It specifies CASSLEVGDGQETQYF.

Only a few counts were recorded for this clonotype. The V gene is TRBV11-2, the J gene TRBJ1-2; D call uncertain. V lost 3 bases and J lost 2, with 7 bases in between. The length of the CDR3 is 13 residues. The germline CDR1 and CDR2 sequences are SGHAT and FQNNGV. The CDR3 nucleotides read TGTGCCAGCAGCTTCTTGGAAAACTATGGCTACACCTTC. Its translation: CASSFLENYGYTF. Full variable domain (remainder filled in from reference TRBV11-2 and TRBJ1-2): EAGVAQSPRYKIIEKRQSVAFWCNPISGHATLYWYQQILGQGPKLLIQFQNNGVVDDSQLPKDRFSAERLKGVDSTLKIQPAKLEDSAVYLCASSFLENYGYTFGSGTRLTVV.

This clonotype appeared a few times. This chain uses TRBV4-3 with TRBJ2-7; 12 bases are shared with TRBD2. V lost 3 bases and J lost 3; bases outside the gene matches: 3. Germline lookup yields CDR1 LGHNA and CDR2 YSLEER. The CDR3 has 15 residues. CDR3 bases: TGCGCCAGCAGCCAGGGACTAGCGGGCCACTACGAGCAGTACTTC. It translates to CASSQGLAGHYEQYF.

The sample holds a few counts of this clonotype. V usage is TRBV20-1 and J usage is TRBJ1-1; no clear D. The CDR3 spans 14 residues. V lost 0 bases to trimming and J lost 0 bases, with 8 bases between them. Germline V lookup: CDR1 DFQATT, CDR2 SNEGSKA (reference sequence). The CDR3: CSARDDTVNTEAFF. The CDR3 region has the DNA TGCAGTGCTAGAGACGACACGGTGAACACTGAAGCTTTCTTT.